The clone carrying this T cell receptor beta chain is a singleton in its sample. The record originates from a study of T cells in tuberculosis. The study, taken as a whole, reports: T cells binding CD1B-GMM tetramer weakly possibly escaped the sort.

Sequencing of TCR-alpha and TCR-beta chains was unpaired. Method: immunoSEQ multiplex PCR; TCRdb's copy keeps in-frame clones and lacks some. Of 55,000 to 70,000 clones in the sample, about 76% were seen once. Sorting used thawed, overnight-rested PBMC stained with anti-CD3, a viability dye and GMM-loaded CD1B tetramer. The lipid loaded on the CD1B tetramers was C32 glucose monomycolate from Rhodococcus equi. Each donor contributed some 96,000 sorted tetramer-negative cells. Source material: CD1b-GMM tetramer-negative cells sorted from PBMCs. The receptor was isolated from an adult woman with latent tuberculosis.

CDR3 DNA: TGTGCCTGGGATAGCGGGGGGCTCACAGATACGCAGTATTTT. The encoded protein is CAWDSGGLTDTQYF. The chain uses TRBV30 and TRBJ2-3, with TRBD2 matching over 10 bases. Germline assignment: CDR1 GTSNPN and CDR2 SVGIG (reference sequence). V gave up 5 bases and J gave up 2 bases; unmatched junction bases: 4. The CDR3 covers 14 residues.